The rows below give T cell receptor beta chains drawn from one sample of a study of blood T cell repertoires in COVID-19. Libraries were prepared by immunoSEQ multiplex PCR; TCRdb keeps only in-frame clonotypes and omits some of them. Among tens of thousands of clones, 91% were seen once, and the ten largest hold about 2%. The sample taken for sequencing was peripheral blood. The receptors were sampled from a woman aged 45-60 years in a cohort sampled during active COVID-19. Each CDR3 is given with its conserved first and last residue. Fields, in order: CDR3 protein, CDR3 DNA, D gene, V gene, clone size, J gene. A D gene is named only where the DNA matches it firmly. The listing skips clone size in some rows; elsewhere it reads once, few, many or a size class.

CDR3aa: CASSQDLGNGKLFF
CDR3nt: TGCGCCAGCAGCCAAGATCTCGGGAACGGGAAACTGTTTTTT
d_gene: NA
v_gene: TRBV4-1
abundance: NA
j_gene: TRBJ1-4

CDR3aa: CASSRLPGSTDTQYF
CDR3nt: TGTGCCAGCAGTAGACTTCCCGGAAGCACAGATACGCAGTATTTT
d_gene: NA
v_gene: TRBV6-2/TRBV6-3
abundance: NA
j_gene: TRBJ2-3

CDR3aa: CASSQVGDYGYTF
CDR3nt: TGCGCCAGCAGCCAAGTAGGGGACTATGGCTACACCTTC
d_gene: NA
v_gene: TRBV4-1
abundance: NA
j_gene: TRBJ1-2

CDR3aa: CASGERSGANVLTF
CDR3nt: TGCGCCTCCGGGGAACGCTCTGGGGCCAACGTCCTGACTTTC
d_gene: NA
v_gene: TRBV10-2
abundance: NA
j_gene: TRBJ2-6

CDR3aa: CAPVRETFIPYEQYF
CDR3nt: TGTGCTCCAGTGAGGGAGACCTTTATTCCCTACGAGCAGTACTTC
d_gene: NA
v_gene: TRBV27
abundance: NA
j_gene: TRBJ2-7

CDR3aa: CASSLARVTDTQYF
CDR3nt: TGTGCCAGCAGCTTAGCCAGGGTAACAGATACGCAGTATTTT
d_gene: NA
v_gene: TRBV7-2
abundance: once
j_gene: TRBJ2-3

CDR3aa: CASSQVSPYGYTF
CDR3nt: TGTGCCAGCAGCCAAGTATCCCCCTATGGCTACACCTTC
d_gene: NA
v_gene: TRBV3-1/TRBV3-2
abundance: NA
j_gene: TRBJ1-2

CDR3aa: CATSRGRQGGETQYF
CDR3nt: TGTGCCACCAGCAGAGGTCGACAGGGCGGAGAGACCCAGTACTTC
d_gene: TRBD1
v_gene: TRBV15
abundance: once
j_gene: TRBJ2-5

CDR3aa: CASSLRQGSHEQYF
CDR3nt: TGTGCCAGCTCCCTCAGACAGGGATCCCACGAGCAGTACTTC
d_gene: TRBD1
v_gene: TRBV18
abundance: NA
j_gene: TRBJ2-7

CDR3aa: CASRLTGGGEKLFF
CDR3nt: TGTGCCAGCAGGCTGACAGGGGGTGGTGAAAAACTGTTTTTT
d_gene: TRBD1
v_gene: TRBV2
abundance: NA
j_gene: TRBJ1-4

CDR3aa: CASSPTGEAYEQYF
CDR3nt: TGTGCCAGCAGTCCGACAGGGGAAGCCTACGAGCAGTACTTC
d_gene: TRBD1
v_gene: TRBV27
abundance: NA
j_gene: TRBJ2-7

CDR3aa: CASSLDGGVYNEQFF
CDR3nt: TGCGCCAGCAGCTTGGACGGCGGGGTATACAATGAGCAGTTCTTC
d_gene: NA
v_gene: TRBV5-1
abundance: NA
j_gene: TRBJ2-1

CDR3aa: CASKEQGNNSPLHF
CDR3nt: TGTGCCAGTAAAGAACAGGGGAATAATTCACCCCTCCACTTT
d_gene: TRBD1
v_gene: TRBV19
abundance: NA
j_gene: TRBJ1-6

CDR3aa: CASSLRTGDSYNEQFF
CDR3nt: TGCGCCAGCAGCTTAAGGACAGGGGATTCCTACAATGAGCAGTTCTTC
d_gene: TRBD1
v_gene: TRBV5-1
abundance: NA
j_gene: TRBJ2-1

CDR3aa: CASSLEGLAGGEQYF
CDR3nt: TGTGCCAGCAGCTTAGAGGGACTAGCTGGAGGGGAGCAGTACTTC
d_gene: TRBD2
v_gene: TRBV7-9
abundance: once
j_gene: TRBJ2-7